The 6 T cell receptor beta chains below all came from one sample that was sequenced in a study of response to subunit inactivated influenza vaccine. TCRdb itself ran the RT-PCR reads through MiXCR, one entry per CDR3 protein. This sample has about 240,000 distinct CDR3 sequences, with roughly an eighth found just once. Sample: non-naive T cells sorted from PBMCs, taken 14 to 15 days before vaccination. The receptors shown here come from a man in his fifties or sixties who received an inactivated influenza vaccine.

In this sample, this clonotype turned up many times. The CDR3 nucleotides read TGTGCCAGCAGTTTAGCGGGCGTCGGGGTCAGTGAGCAGTTCTTC. It encodes CASSLAGVGVSEQFF. The rearrangement links TRBV27 to TRBJ2-1, with D possibly being TRBD2 (5 bases). The germline gives CDR1 MNHEY, CDR2 SMNVEV (reference sequence). CDR3 length equals 15 residues. V was cut by 2 bases and J by 9 bases, with 17 bases left in between.

V and J are TRBV18 and TRBJ1-1; D gene unclear. Germline CDR1 is KGHSH and CDR2 is LQKENI. The CDR3 totals 14 residues. The ends were cut back, 2 bases at V and 4 bases at J, with 11 bases in the middle. CDR3 nucleotide sequence: TGTGCCAGCTCACCATCTCAGTCACTCACTGAAGCTTTCTTT. Translated: CASSPSQSLTEAFF.

The chain links TRBV5-1 to TRBJ1-3; a weak D match, TRBD1 (6 bases). CDR1 and CDR2 (germline): SGHRS, YFSETQ. The V end lost 0 bases, the J end lost 4 bases, and 14 bases lay between the germline ends. There are 16 residues in the CDR3. The DNA for the CDR3 is TGCGCCAGCAGCTTGGCCCCCACACAGGGAGGAAACACCATATATTTT. Its protein is CASSLAPTQGGNTIYF.

Of note for this clonotype: This may be a read error, as it is one base from a much larger clone. V and J are TRBV20-1 and TRBJ2-7, with 7 bases that match TRBD1. Looked up from germline, CDR1 is DFQATT and CDR2 is SNEGSKA (reference sequence). The V and J ends lost 3 bases and 1 base, in that order; junction bases with no gene match: 9. The length of the CDR3 is 15 residues. The CDR3 protein is CSASGQVGKSYEQYF. CDR3 coding DNA: TGCAGTGCTAGTGGACAGGTCGGTAAGTCCTACGAGCAGTACTTC.

This clonotype was counted ten times or more. This chain links TRBV2 with TRBJ2-2; D is possibly TRBD1 (5 bases). CDR3 size: 14 residues. Germline assignment: CDR1 SNHLY and CDR2 FYNNEI. V lost 2 bases, J lost 1 base, and 5 bases lay in between. The CDR3 reads CASSEQGNTGELFF. The DNA for the CDR3 is TGTGCCAGCAGTGAACAGGGGAACACCGGGGAGCTGTTTTTT.

The chain combines TRBV4-1 with TRBJ2-3; D not certain. This CDR3 is 13 amino acids long. Deletions cut 2 bases from V and 2 bases from J, with 5 bases between. Germline assignment: CDR1 MGHRA and CDR2 YSYEKL. CDR3: CASSQPITDTQYF. CDR3 coding DNA: TGCGCCAGCAGCCAACCTATCACAGATACGCAGTATTTT.